These T cell receptor beta chains were read from a single sample in a study of technical replicates of blood from a handful of donors. The method was immunoSEQ multiplex PCR; TCRdb's version includes in-frame clones alone and lacks a portion of them. The table has roughly 60,000 clones, 75% to 95% seen once; the top ten hold approximately 3.9%. Input material: PBMCs. The receptor source for this set is a human donor in good health. Some clones in this sample may be carry-over from other donors' samples. CDR3s include the opening cysteine and the closing phenylalanine or tryptophan. D genes are given only for firm matches. Size tells how often a clone was seen (once, few, many) or the class of an expanded clone, and some rows leave it out.

CDR3 protein,CDR3 DNA,J gene,CDR3 length,V gene,D gene,clone size
CASSSGGTEAFF,TGTGCCAGCAGCTCAGGGGGCACTGAAGCTTTCTTT,TRBJ1-1,12,TRBV7-3,TRBD1,.
CASSDSSGSRHGQEKLFF,TGTGCCAGCAGTGATAGTTCAGGGTCTCGTCATGGGCAGGAAAAACTGTTTTTT,TRBJ1-4,18,TRBV6-1,.,.
CASSIQEGTEAFF,TGTGCCAGCAGCATTCAGGAGGGTACTGAAGCTTTCTTT,TRBJ1-1,13,TRBV21-1,.,.
CASSDHGNRGNEQYF,TGTGCCAGCAGTGACCATGGGAACAGGGGGAACGAGCAGTACTTC,TRBJ2-7,15,TRBV25-1,TRBD1,.
CASSLGSGDNQPQHF,TGTGCCAGCAGCTTAGGGTCGGGAGATAATCAGCCCCAGCATTTT,TRBJ1-5,15,TRBV7-9,.,.
CASSDGAGTGIGKLFF,TGTGCCAGCAGTGACGGGGCCGGGACAGGGATCGGAAAACTGTTTTTT,TRBJ1-4,16,TRBV2,TRBD1,.
CASSLAHSSVDTQYF,TGTGCCAGCAGCTTAGCGCATTCTAGCGTAGATACGCAGTATTTT,TRBJ2-3,15,TRBV7-2,.,once
CASSHDRGNTIYF,TGTGCCAGCTCACACGACAGGGGAAACACCATATATTTT,TRBJ1-3,13,TRBV18,.,.
CAEGAGGSYNEQFF,TGTGCCGAGGGAGCGGGGGGCTCCTACAATGAGCAGTTCTTC,TRBJ2-1,14,TRBV7-3,TRBD2,.
CASSSQTGGRSPLHF,TGTGCCAGCAGCTCCCAGACAGGGGGTCGGTCACCCCTCCACTTT,TRBJ1-6,15,TRBV11-2,TRBD1,.
CASSPQGNTEAFF,TGTGCCAGCAGTCCTCAGGGGAACACTGAAGCTTTCTTT,TRBJ1-1,13,TRBV6-5,.,.
CASSSAGSGVGYTF,TGTGCCAGCAGCTCAGCAGGATCAGGGGTTGGCTACACCTTC,TRBJ1-2,14,TRBV11-2,.,.
CASSLVSGEILNEQFF,TGTGCCAGCAGTTTGGTATCGGGAGAGATCTTGAATGAGCAGTTCTTC,TRBJ2-1,16,TRBV27,.,.
CASMAGAHQQYF,TGTGCCAGCATGGCAGGGGCCCATCAGCAGTACTTC,TRBJ2-7,12,TRBV2,.,.
CASSFDGTSGKDTQYF,TGTGCCAGCAGCTTCGACGGGACTAGCGGGAAAGATACGCAGTATTTT,TRBJ2-3,16,TRBV7-2,TRBD2,.
CASSLNSAGSSYNEQFF,TGTGCCAGCAGCTTAAACTCAGCGGGGAGCTCCTACAATGAGCAGTTCTTC,TRBJ2-1,17,TRBV7-3,TRBD2,once
CASSFARTGIYEQYF,TGTGCCAGCAGTTTCGCTCGGACAGGTATATACGAGCAGTACTTC,TRBJ2-7,15,TRBV6-5,TRBD1,.
CASSLRSRGGAGETQYF,TGTGCCAGCAGCCTCCGGTCGCGCGGGGGGGCCGGGGAGACCCAGTACTTC,TRBJ2-5,17,TRBV5-8,TRBD2,.
CASKRGTDTQYF,TGTGCCAGCAAAAGAGGCACAGATACGCAGTATTTT,TRBJ2-3,12,TRBV2,.,.
CASSLGVHGTDTQYF,TGCGCCAGCAGCTTAGGGGTGCACGGCACAGATACGCAGTATTTT,TRBJ2-3,15,TRBV5-1,.,.
CASSLRNEKLFF,TGTGCCAGTAGTTTGAGGAATGAAAAACTGTTTTTT,TRBJ1-4,12,TRBV19,.,.
CSAPTVLGQFF,TGCAGTGCACCGACAGTCCTCGGGCAGTTCTTC,TRBJ2-1,11,TRBV20-1,.,.
CASSQDEGAREQYF,TGCGCCAGCAGCCAAGATGAGGGGGCGAGGGAGCAGTACTTC,TRBJ2-7,14,TRBV4-3,TRBD1,.
CASSSSGTGGSMGTQYF,TGTGCCAGTAGTTCCTCCGGGACAGGGGGTTCTATGGGTACGCAGTATTTT,TRBJ2-3,17,TRBV19,TRBD1,.
CSARDSYEQYF,TGCAGCGCTAGGGACAGCTACGAGCAGTACTTC,TRBJ2-7,11,TRBV29-1,TRBD1,.
CASSPTGTYEQYF,TGTGCCAGCAGCCCAACGGGGACCTACGAGCAGTACTTC,TRBJ2-7,13,TRBV7-9,.,.
CASRVRDRWGYTF,TGTGCCAGCAGGGTCCGGGACAGGTGGGGCTACACCTTC,TRBJ1-2,13,TRBV11-1,TRBD1,once
CATQGIYNSPLHF,TGTGCCACCCAGGGAATCTATAATTCACCCCTCCACTTT,TRBJ1-6,13,TRBV6-5,.,.
CASSQEIRITNSPLHF,TGTGCCAGCAGCCAAGAGATCAGGATTACGAATTCACCCCTCCACTTT,TRBJ1-6,16,TRBV4-2,.,.
CSARLAVTDTQYF,TGCAGCGCAAGACTAGCGGTCACAGATACGCAGTATTTT,TRBJ2-3,13,TRBV29-1,TRBD2,.